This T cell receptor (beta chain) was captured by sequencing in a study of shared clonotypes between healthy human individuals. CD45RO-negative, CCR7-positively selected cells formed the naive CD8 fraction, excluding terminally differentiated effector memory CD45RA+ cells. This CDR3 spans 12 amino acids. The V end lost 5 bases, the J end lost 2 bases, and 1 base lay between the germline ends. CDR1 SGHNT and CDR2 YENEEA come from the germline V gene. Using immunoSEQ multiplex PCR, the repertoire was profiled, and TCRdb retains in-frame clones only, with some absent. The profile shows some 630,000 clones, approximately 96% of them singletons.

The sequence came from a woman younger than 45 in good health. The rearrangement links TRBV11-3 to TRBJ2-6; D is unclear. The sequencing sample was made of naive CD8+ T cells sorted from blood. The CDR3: CASSPGANVLTF. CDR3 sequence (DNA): TGTGCCAGCAGCCCTGGGGCCAACGTCCTGACTTTC. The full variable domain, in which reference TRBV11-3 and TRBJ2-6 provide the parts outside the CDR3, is EAGVVQSPRYKIIEKKQPVAFWCNPISGHNTLYWYLQNLGQGPELLIRYENEEAVDDSQLPKDRFSAERLKGVDSTLKIQPAELGDSAVYLCASSPGANVLTFGAGSRLTVL.